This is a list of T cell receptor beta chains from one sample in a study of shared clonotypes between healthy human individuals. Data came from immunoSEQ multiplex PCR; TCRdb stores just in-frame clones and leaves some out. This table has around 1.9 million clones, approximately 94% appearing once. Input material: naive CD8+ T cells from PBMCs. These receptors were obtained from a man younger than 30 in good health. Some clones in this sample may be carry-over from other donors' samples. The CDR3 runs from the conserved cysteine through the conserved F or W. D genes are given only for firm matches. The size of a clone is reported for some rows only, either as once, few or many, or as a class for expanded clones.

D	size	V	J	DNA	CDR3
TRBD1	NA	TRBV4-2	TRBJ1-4	TGTGCCAGCAGCCAAGGACAGGGGGAGTTAGGAGGCGCGGTTTTT	CASSQGQGELGGAVF
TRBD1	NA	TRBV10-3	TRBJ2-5	TGTGCCACAGAGAGGACAGGGGCCCAAGAGACCCAGTACTTC	CATERTGAQETQYF
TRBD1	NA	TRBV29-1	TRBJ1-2	TGCAGCGTTTTTAGACAGGGACGTGGTTTGGACTATGGCTACACCTTC	CSVFRQGRGLDYGYTF
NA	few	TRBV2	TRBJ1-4	TGTGCCAGCAGTCTTGTGGGGCTGGCCGAAAAACTGTTTTTT	CASSLVGLAEKLFF
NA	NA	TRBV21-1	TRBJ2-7	TGTGCCAGCAGCAAAGAAGCCCCAAGGGACCCCTACGAGCAGTACTTC	CASSKEAPRDPYEQYF
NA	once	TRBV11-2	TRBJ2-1	TGTGCCAGCGGACCTCTAGAGAACAATGAGCAGTTCTTC	CASGPLENNEQFF
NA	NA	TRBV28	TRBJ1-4	TGTGCCAGCAGTAACCCCCAGGGATCTAATGAAAAACTGTTTTTT	CASSNPQGSNEKLFF
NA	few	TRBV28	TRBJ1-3	TGTGCCAGCAGTTTTGGCGGCTACTCTGGAAACACCATATATTTT	CASSFGGYSGNTIYF
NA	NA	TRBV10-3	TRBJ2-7	TGTGCCATCAGTGACTCGACTTTGGAGCAGTACTTC	CAISDSTLEQYF
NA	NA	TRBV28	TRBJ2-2	TGTGCCAGCAGTTTCCAGGGATCCACCGGGGAGCTGTTTTTT	CASSFQGSTGELFF
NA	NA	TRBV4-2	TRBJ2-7	TGTGCCAGCAGCCATCCCACCTACGAGCAGTACTTC	CASSHPTYEQYF
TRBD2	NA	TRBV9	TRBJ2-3	TGTGCCAGCAGCGACGGAAGCGGACTAGCGGGAGTAGATACGCAGTATTTT	CASSDGSGLAGVDTQYF
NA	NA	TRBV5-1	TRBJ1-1	TGCGCCAGCAGGTTGGACACTGAAGCTTTCTTT	CASRLDTEAFF
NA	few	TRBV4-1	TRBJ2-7	TGCGCCAGCAGCCAGGGACCCCGTAGCCAGAGCGAGCAGTACTTC	CASSQGPRSQSEQYF
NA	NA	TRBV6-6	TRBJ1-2	TGTGCCAGCAGCCCTGCGGCAGCTAACTATGGCTACACCTTC	CASSPAAANYGYTF
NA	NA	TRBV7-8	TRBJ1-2	TGTGCCAGCAGCTTACAGGGAGACTATGGCTACACCTTC	CASSLQGDYGYTF
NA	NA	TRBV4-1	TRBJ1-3	TGCGCCAGCAGCCAAGTGACAGGACCCGACTCTGGAAACACCATATATTTT	CASSQVTGPDSGNTIYF
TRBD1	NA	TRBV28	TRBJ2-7	TGTGCCAGCAGTCGCGACAGGGGGATTGCCTACGAGCAGTACTTC	CASSRDRGIAYEQYF
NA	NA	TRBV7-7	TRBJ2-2	TGTGCCAGCAGCAATCCGGGACACTTTAACACCGGGGAGCTGTTTTTT	CASSNPGHFNTGELFF
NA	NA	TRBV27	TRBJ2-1	TGTGCCAGCAGCGGGGTCAGTAACAACCTCCTGGAGCAGTTCTTC	CASSGVSNNLLEQFF
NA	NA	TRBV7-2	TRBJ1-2	TGTGCCAGCAGCCCAGGAGGGTTCGGCTATGGCTACACCTTC	CASSPGGFGYGYTF
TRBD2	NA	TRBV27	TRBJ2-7	TGTGCCAGCAGTTTTGGGACTAGCGGAACCTCCTACGAGCAGTACTTC	CASSFGTSGTSYEQYF
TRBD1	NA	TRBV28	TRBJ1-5	TGTGCCAGCAGTGACCGGGACAGGGGCTATCAGCCCCAGCATTTT	CASSDRDRGYQPQHF
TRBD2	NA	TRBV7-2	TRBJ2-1	TGTGCCAGCAGCTTAGCGCCGGCGGGCGGGAGCCCCGGGGATGAGCAGTTCTTC	CASSLAPAGGSPGDEQFF
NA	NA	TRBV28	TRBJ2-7	TGTGCCAGCAGTTTCTCGTTCAGGATCCACGAGCAGTACTTC	CASSFSFRIHEQYF
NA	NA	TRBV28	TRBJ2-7	TGTGCCAGCAGTTTGACAGCCCCGGGCTCCTACGAGCAGTACTTC	CASSLTAPGSYEQYF
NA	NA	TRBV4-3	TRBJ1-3	TGCGCCAGCAGCCAAGAACGGGGGAACTCTGGAAACACCATATATTTT	CASSQERGNSGNTIYF
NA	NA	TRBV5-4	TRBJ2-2	TGTGCCAGCAGCTTCCCCGGGAACACCGGGGAGCTGTTTTTT	CASSFPGNTGELFF
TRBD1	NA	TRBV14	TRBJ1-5	TGTGCCAGCAGCCAGAAAGACAGGGCGAGCAATCAGCCCCAGCATTTT	CASSQKDRASNQPQHF
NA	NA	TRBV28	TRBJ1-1	TGTGCCAGCAGTTTTTTTATGAAGGGAAGGGGAGGCACTGAAGCTTTCTTT	CASSFFMKGRGGTEAFF
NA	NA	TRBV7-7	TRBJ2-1	TGTGCCAGCAGCTCGCATTCGAGAGCCCGCTGGGATGAGCAGTTCTTC	CASSSHSRARWDEQFF
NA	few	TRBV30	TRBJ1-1	TGTGCCTGGAGTTATGAGACCCTTCGTGGGGCTGAAGCTTTCTTT	CAWSYETLRGAEAFF
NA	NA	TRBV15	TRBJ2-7	TGTGCCACCAGCAGTAGCGTCCTCGACTACGAGCAGTACTTC	CATSSSVLDYEQYF
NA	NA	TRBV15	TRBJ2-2	TGTGCCACCAGCAGAGATACGGGGGACACCGGGGAGCTGTTTTTT	CATSRDTGDTGELFF
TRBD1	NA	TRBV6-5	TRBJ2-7	TGTGCCAGCAGTTCGACCCCACCGGACAGGGGGTACGAGCAGTACTTC	CASSSTPPDRGYEQYF
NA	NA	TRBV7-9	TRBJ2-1	TGTGCCAGCTTGGGGGGATTAACTTACAATGAGCAGTTCTTC	CASLGGLTYNEQFF
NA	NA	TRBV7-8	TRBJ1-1	TGTGCCAGCAGCCGAGACCCTAACAGGGACACTGAAGCTTTCTTT	CASSRDPNRDTEAFF